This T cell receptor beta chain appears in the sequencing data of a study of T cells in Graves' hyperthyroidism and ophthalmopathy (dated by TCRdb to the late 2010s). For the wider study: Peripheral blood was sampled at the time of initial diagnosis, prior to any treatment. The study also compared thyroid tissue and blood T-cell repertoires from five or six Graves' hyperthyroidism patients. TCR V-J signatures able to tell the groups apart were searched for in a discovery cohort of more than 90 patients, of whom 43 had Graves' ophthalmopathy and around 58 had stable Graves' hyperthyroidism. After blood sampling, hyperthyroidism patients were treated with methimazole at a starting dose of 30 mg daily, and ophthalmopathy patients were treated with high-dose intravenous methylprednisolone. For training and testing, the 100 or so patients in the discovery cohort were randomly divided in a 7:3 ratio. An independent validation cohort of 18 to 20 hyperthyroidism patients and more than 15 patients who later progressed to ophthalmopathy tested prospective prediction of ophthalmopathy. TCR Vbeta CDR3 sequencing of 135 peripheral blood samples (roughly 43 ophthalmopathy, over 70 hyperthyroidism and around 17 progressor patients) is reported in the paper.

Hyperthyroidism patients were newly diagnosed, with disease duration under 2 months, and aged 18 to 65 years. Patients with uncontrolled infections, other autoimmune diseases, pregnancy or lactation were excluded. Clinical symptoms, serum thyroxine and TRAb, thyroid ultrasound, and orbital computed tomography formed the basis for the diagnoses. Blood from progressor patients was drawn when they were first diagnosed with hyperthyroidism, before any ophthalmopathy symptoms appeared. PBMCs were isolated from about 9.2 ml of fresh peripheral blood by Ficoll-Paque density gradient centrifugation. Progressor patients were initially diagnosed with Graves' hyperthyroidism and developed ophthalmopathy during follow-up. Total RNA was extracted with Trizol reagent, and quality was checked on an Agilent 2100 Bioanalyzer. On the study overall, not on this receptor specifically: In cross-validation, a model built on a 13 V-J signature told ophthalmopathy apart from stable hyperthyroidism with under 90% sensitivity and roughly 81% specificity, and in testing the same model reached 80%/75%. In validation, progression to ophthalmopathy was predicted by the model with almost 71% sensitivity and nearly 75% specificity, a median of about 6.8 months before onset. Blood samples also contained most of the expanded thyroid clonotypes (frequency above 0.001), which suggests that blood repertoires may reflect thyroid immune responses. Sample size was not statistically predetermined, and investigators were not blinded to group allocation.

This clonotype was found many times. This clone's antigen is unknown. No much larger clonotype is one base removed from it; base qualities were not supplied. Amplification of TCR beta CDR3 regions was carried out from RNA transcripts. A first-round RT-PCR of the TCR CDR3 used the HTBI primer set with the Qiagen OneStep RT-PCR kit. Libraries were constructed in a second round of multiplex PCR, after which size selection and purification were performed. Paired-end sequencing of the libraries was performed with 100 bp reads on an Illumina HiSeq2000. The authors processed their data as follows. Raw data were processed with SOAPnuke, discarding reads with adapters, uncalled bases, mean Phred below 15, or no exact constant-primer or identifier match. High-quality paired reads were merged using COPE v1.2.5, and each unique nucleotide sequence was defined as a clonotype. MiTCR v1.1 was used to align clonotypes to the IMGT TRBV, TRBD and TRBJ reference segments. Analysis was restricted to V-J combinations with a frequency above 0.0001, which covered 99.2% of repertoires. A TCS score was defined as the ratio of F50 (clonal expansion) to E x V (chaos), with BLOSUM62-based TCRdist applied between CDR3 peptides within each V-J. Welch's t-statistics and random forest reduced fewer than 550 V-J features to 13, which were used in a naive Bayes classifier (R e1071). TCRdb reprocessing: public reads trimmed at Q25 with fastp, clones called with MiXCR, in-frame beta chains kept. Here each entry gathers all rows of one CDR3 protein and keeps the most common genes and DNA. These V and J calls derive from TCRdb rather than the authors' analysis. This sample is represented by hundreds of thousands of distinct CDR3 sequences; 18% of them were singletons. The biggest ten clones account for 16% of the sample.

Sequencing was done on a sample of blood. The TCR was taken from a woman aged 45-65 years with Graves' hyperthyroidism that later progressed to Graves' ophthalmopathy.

The DNA sequence reads TGTGCCAGCAGCTTGCTGCAGGGGGGCACTGAAGCTTTCTTT. Its translation reads: CASSLLQGGTEAFF. The chain is encoded by TRBV5-5 joined to TRBJ1-1, with 7 bases matching TRBD1. The germline V end is reduced by 1 base and the J end by 4 bases; junction bases left unmatched: 4. The CDR3 goes from the cysteine to the phenylalanine over 14 residues. CDR3 DNA only is kept here, 42 bases in frame from base 1. The germline V gene encodes CDR1 SGHKS and CDR2 YYEKEE (reference sequence). With the portions outside the CDR3 filled from the reference TRBV5-5 and TRBJ1-1 genes, the complete variable region becomes DAGVTQSPTHLIKTRGQQVTLRCSPISGHKSVSWYQQVLGQGPQFIFQYYEKEERGRGNFPDRFSARQFPNYSSELNVNALLLGDSALYLCASSLLQGGTEAFFGQGTRLTVV.